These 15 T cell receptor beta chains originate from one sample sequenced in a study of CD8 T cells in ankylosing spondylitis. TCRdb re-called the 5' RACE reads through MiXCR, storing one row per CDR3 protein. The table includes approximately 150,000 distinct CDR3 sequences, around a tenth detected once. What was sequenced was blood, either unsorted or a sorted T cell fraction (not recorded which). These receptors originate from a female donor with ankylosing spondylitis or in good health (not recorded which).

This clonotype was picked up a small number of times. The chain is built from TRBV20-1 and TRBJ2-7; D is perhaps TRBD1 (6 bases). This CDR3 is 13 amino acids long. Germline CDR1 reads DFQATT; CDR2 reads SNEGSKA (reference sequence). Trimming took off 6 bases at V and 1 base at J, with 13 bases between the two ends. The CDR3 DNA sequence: TGCAGTGCCCCTACAGGGTATTCCTACGAGCAGTACTTC. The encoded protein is CSAPTGYSYEQYF.

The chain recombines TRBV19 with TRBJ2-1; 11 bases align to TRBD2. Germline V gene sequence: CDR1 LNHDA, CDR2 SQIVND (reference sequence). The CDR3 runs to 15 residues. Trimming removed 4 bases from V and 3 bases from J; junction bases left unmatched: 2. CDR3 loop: CASSKLAGDYNEQFF. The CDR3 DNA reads TGTGCCAGTAGTAAACTAGCGGGAGACTACAATGAGCAGTTCTTC.

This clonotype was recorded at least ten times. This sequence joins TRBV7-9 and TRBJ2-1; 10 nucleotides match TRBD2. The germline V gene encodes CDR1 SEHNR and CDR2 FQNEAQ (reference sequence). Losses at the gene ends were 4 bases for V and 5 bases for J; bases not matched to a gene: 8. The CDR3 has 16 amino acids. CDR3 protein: CASSWPGLATNNEQFF. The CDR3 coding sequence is TGTGCCAGCAGCTGGCCGGGACTAGCGACCAACAATGAGCAGTTCTTC. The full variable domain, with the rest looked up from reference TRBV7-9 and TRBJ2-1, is DTGVSQNPRHKITKRGQNVTFRCDPISEHNRLYWYRQTLGQGPEFLTYFQNEAQLEKSRLLSDRFSAERPKGSFSTLEIQRTEQGDSAMYLCASSWPGLATNNEQFFGPGTRLTVL.

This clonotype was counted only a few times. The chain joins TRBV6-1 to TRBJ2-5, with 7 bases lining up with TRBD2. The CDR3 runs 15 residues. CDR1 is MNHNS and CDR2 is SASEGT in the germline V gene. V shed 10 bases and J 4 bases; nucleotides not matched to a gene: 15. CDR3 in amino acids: CATKPGTGGIETQYF. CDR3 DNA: TGTGCCACCAAACCCGGGACGGGGGGTATAGAGACCCAGTACTTC.

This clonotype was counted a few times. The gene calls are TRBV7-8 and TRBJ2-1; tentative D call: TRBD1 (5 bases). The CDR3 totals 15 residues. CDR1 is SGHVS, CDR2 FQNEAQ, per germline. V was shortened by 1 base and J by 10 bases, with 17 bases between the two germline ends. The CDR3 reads CASSLGGPAVGEQFF. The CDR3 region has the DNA TGTGCCAGCAGCTTAGGGGGCCCGGCCGTGGGAGAGCAGTTCTTC.

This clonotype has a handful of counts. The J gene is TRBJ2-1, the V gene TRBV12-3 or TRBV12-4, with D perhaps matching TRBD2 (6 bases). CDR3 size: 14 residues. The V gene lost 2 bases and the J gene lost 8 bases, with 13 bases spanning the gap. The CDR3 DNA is TGTGCCAGCAGTTTAAGGGGTCCGGGGGATGAGCAGTTCTTC. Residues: CASSLRGPGDEQFF.

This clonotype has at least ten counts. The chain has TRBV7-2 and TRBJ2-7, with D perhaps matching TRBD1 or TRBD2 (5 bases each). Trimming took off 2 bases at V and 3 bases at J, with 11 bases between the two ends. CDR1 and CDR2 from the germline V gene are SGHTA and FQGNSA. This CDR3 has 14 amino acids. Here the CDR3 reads CASSLQGADYEQYF. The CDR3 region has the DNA TGTGCCAGCAGCTTACAGGGAGCCGACTACGAGCAGTACTTC.

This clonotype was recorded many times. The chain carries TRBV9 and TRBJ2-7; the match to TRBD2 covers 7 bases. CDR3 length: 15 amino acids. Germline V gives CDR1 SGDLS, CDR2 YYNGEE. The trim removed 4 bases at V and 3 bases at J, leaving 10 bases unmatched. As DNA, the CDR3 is TGTGCCAGCAGCCTTAGCCCTAGCGGACTCTACGAGCAGTACTTC. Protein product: CASSLSPSGLYEQYF.

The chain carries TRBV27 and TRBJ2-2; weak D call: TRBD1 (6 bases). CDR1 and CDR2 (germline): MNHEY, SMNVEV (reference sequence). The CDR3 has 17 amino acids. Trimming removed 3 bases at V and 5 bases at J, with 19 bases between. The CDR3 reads CASSFIEGQGLTGELFF. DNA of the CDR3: TGTGCCAGCAGTTTTATCGAGGGGCAGGGGTTAACCGGGGAGCTGTTTTTT.

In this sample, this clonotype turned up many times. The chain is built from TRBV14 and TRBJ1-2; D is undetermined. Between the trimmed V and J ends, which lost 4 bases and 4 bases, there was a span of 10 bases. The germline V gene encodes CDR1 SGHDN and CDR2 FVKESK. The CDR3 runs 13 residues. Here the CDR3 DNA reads TGTGCCAGCAGCCCCGGACTGACCTATGGCTACACCTTC. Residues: CASSPGLTYGYTF.

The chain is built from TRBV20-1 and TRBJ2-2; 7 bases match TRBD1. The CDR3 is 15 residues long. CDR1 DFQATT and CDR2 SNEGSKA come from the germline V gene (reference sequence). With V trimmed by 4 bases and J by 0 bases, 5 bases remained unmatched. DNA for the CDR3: TGCAGTGCTAATCCGGGACAGCCGAACACCGGGGAGCTGTTTTTT. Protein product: CSANPGQPNTGELFF.

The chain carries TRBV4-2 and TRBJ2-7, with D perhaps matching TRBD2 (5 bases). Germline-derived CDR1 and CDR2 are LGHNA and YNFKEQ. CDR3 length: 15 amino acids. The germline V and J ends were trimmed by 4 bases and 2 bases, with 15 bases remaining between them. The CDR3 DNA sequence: TGTGCCAGCAGCCCCGGGCTCAGCGGCCCCTACGAGCAGTACTTC. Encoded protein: CASSPGLSGPYEQYF.

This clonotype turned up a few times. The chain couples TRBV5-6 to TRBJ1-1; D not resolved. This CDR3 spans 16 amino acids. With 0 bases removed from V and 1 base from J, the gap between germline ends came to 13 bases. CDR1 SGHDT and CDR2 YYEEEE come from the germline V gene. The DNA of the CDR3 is TGTGCCAGCAGCTTGGTCGGAGGAGGGAAGAACACTGAAGCTTTCTTT. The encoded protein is CASSLVGGGKNTEAFF.

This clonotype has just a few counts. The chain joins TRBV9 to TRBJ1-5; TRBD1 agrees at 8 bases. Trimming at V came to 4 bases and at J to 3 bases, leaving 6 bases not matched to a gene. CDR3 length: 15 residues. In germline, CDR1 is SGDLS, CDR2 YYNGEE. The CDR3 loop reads CASSSSDRDNQPQHF. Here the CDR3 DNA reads TGTGCCAGCAGCTCCTCGGACAGGGACAATCAGCCCCAGCATTTT. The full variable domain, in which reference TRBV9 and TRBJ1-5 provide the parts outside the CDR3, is DSGVTQTPKHLITATGQRVTLRCSPRSGDLSVYWYQQSLDQGLQFLIQYYNGEERAKGNILERFSAQQFPDLHSELNLSSLELGDSALYFCASSSSDRDNQPQHFGDGTRLSIL.

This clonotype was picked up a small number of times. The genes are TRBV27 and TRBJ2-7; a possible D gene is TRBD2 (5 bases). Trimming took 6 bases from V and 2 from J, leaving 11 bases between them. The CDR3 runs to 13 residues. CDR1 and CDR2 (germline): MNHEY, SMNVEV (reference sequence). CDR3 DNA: TGTGCCAGCAGCCCAGAGGGCCCCTACGAGCAGTACTTC. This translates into CASSPEGPYEQYF.